This T cell receptor beta chain was retrieved from a study of early T cells in non-severe SARS-CoV-2 infection (dated by TCRdb to 2020 to 2023). About the full investigation: Bulk RNA from unsorted whole blood was used for TCR sequencing, so alpha and beta chains could not be paired.

This was a case-control study nested in a cohort of healthcare workers in London, UK, who had nasopharyngeal swab PCR tests and blood samples taken every week. Healthcare workers were recruited between 23 and 31 March 2020, during the week of the UK lockdown, and were followed weekly for up to roughly 15 weeks. The library came from 5' RACE. Sequencing relied on a NextSeq 500. Unique molecular identifiers were attached to individual cDNA molecules in the TCR library protocol so that sequencing error and PCR bias could be corrected. Sequencing covered both TCR alpha and beta chains, and within each sample the abundances of alpha and beta sequences were tightly co-correlated. The authors' analysis ran thus. Decombinator V4 was used to annotate the V gene, J gene and CDR3 of the TCR sequences. TCRs were defined as expanded if a significant change between any two time points was detected under a Poisson model with p below 0.0001. Abundances of TCRs were expressed as counts per million after normalisation to the total number of TCRs sequenced in each sample. MAIT TCRs were defined by TRAV1-2 paired with TRAJ12, TRAJ20 or TRAJ33, and iNKT TCRs by TRAV10 paired with TRAJ18. VDJdb, accessed 1 November 2021, was searched for CMV, EBV and SARS-CoV-2 annotated TCRs, excluding TCRs annotated for multiple antigens. The public reads were reprocessed in TCRdb via fastp at Q25 and MiXCR, keeping in-frame beta chains. Every entry covers one CDR3 protein and lists the most common genes and DNA from its rows. TCRdb's processing, not the authors' own work, is the source of the V and J calls. This sample has tens of thousands of distinct CDR3 sequences in its table, and 4.4% of those were observed once. In total, the top ten clones hold about an eighth of the sample.

Deletion took 6 bases off V and 0 bases off J, with a span of 15 bases between the germline ends. The CDR3 runs 17 amino acids, cysteine and phenylalanine included. Just CDR3 DNA is preserved here, 51 bases in frame from base 1. Taken from the germline V gene, the CDR1 and CDR2 loops are MDHEN and SYDVKM. Overall study results and their limits: VDJdb matching was skewed toward anti-spike CD8 responses and likely underestimated virus-specific expansions, missing private and CD4 specificities.

In this sample, this clonotype turned up many times. Its target antigen remains unknown. The sample holds no much larger clone one base away, and base qualities are not on file. The specimen was whole blood. This TCR derives from an adult who was a healthcare worker with PCR-confirmed SARS-CoV-2 infection or an uninfected control (not recorded which). The chain is made from TRBV28 and TRBJ2-6; a tentative D call is TRBD2 (6 bases match). CDR3 sequence: CASSPAGWSSGANVLTF. Here is the DNA: TGTGCCAGCAGCCCAGCGGGCTGGTCCTCTGGGGCCAACGTCCTGACTTTC.